This T cell receptor (beta chain) was captured by sequencing in a study of CD8 T cells in Susac syndrome. The table lists this clonotype with a count of one. The RNA, about 0.45 to 1 ug, was put through reverse transcription using random hexamers. Amplification of TCR beta CDR3 was carried out by immunoSEQ multiplex PCR, which covered 54 Vbeta and 13 Jbeta segments. Via MiXCR, TCRdb re-called the immunoSEQ multiplex PCR reads, giving one row per CDR3 protein. The data contain around 200,000 distinct CDR3 sequences, about 94% of them seen just once; the ten biggest clones take up around 0.093%. Germline CDR1 SGHRS, CDR2 YFSETQ. This CDR3 comprises 18 residues. Trimming left V 5 bases short and J 0 bases short, with 23 bases between. Included as multiple sclerosis controls were treatment-naive patients who had stable or active relapsing-remitting disease.

The TCR originated in a human donor with multiple sclerosis. Sequencing input: CD4+ T cells from PBMCs. The chain is built from TRBV5-1 and TRBJ1-1, with D perhaps TRBD1 (6 bases). CDR3 region: CASRNLQGPLPMNTEAFF. Here the CDR3 DNA reads TGCGCCAGCAGAAACTTACAGGGTCCCCTCCCCATGAACACTGAAGCTTTCTTT.